A selection of T cell receptor beta chains follows, all from one sample in a study of T cell responses to AZD1222 COVID-19 vaccine. The protocol was immunoSEQ multiplex PCR, while the TCRdb copy is restricted to in-frame clones and leaves out a portion. Of approximately 180,000 clones listed, approximately 90% are singletons. Specimen: peripheral blood, collected on day 0 of AZD1222 vaccination. Every receptor here comes from an adult in good health. Each CDR3 is given with its conserved first and last residue. A D gene is named only where the DNA matches it firmly. Not every row has a clone size; where given, it reads once, few, many or a size class.

abundance	j_gene	v_gene	d_gene	CDR3nt	CDR3aa
NA	TRBJ2-1	TRBV4-2	TRBD2	TGTGCCAGCAGGGAGGGGCTAGCGGGGTACAATGAGCAGTTCTTC	CASREGLAGYNEQFF
once	TRBJ1-6	TRBV3-1/TRBV3-2	NA	TGTGCCAGCAGCCAAGGTCTCGGGGGATCACCCCTCCACTTT	CASSQGLGGSPLHF
NA	TRBJ2-5	TRBV29-1	TRBD1	TGCAGCGTTGGGACAGGTCCTGGGGAGACCCAGTACTTC	CSVGTGPGETQYF
NA	TRBJ1-1	TRBV19	NA	TGTGCCAGTAGTACATTTGGGACGAGCGCTGAAGCTTTCTTT	CASSTFGTSAEAFF
NA	TRBJ2-5	TRBV10-3	TRBD1	TGTGCCATCAGGGGACAGACCCAAGAGACCCAGTACTTC	CAIRGQTQETQYF
NA	TRBJ1-1	TRBV3-1/TRBV3-2	NA	TGTGCCAGCAGCCCCCCTCTCGGAACTGAAGCTTTCTTT	CASSPPLGTEAFF
NA	TRBJ2-7	TRBV6-5	TRBD2	TGTGCCAGCAAGGGGACTAGGCTGAACGAGCAGTACTTC	CASKGTRLNEQYF
NA	TRBJ2-3	TRBV10-3	NA	TGTGCCATCAGGGATACCGGACAGCCCAGAACAGATACGCAGTATTTT	CAIRDTGQPRTDTQYF
NA	TRBJ1-2	TRBV30	NA	TGTGCCTGGAGCCTCGGTCTAAACTATGGCTACACCTTC	CAWSLGLNYGYTF
NA	TRBJ2-1	TRBV18	TRBD1	TGTGCCAGCTCAACGGGGACAGGGGTCGCCTACAATGAGCAGTTCTTC	CASSTGTGVAYNEQFF
once	TRBJ1-2	TRBV5-4	TRBD1	TGTGCCAGCAGCTGGGGGACAGGGTTGGGCTATGGCTACACCTTC	CASSWGTGLGYGYTF
NA	TRBJ2-7	TRBV5-1	NA	TGCGCCAGCAGCTTTCGAAACCCCTACGAGCAGTACTTC	CASSFRNPYEQYF
once	TRBJ1-1	TRBV2	NA	TGTGCCAGCAGTGAGTACCCCAATTACAGAGCTTTCTTT	CASSEYPNYRAFF
few	TRBJ1-2	TRBV19	NA	TGTGCCAGTAGTATGACAGTCTATGGCTACACCTTC	CASSMTVYGYTF
once	TRBJ2-1	TRBV7-2	NA	TGTGCCAGCAGCTACCGGGACGCCCTCCAAGGGCAGTTCTTC	CASSYRDALQGQFF
NA	TRBJ2-6	TRBV19	TRBD1	TGTGCCAGTAGTATAGGGTCCCGGGACAGGAGCTCTGGGGCCAACGTCCTGACTTTC	CASSIGSRDRSSGANVLTF
few	TRBJ2-7	TRBV27	NA	TGTGCCAGCAGGGCTGAAACCTACGAGCAGTACTTC	CASRAETYEQYF
NA	TRBJ1-5	TRBV19	TRBD1	TGTGCCAGTAGCGACCACGGACAGGGGTTTAAACCCCAGCATTTT	CASSDHGQGFKPQHF
NA	TRBJ2-7	TRBV5-1	NA	TGCGCCAGCAGCGTTGACAGACCCTACGAGCAGTACTTC	CASSVDRPYEQYF
once	TRBJ1-5	TRBV2	NA	TGTGCCAGCAGTGAAGAGGTGTACCAGCCCCAGCATTTT	CASSEEVYQPQHF
NA	TRBJ2-7	TRBV3-1/TRBV3-2	NA	TGTGCCAGTGGGACGGGGGGCTTTTCCGCCAACGAGCAGTACTTC	CASGTGGFSANEQYF
NA	TRBJ1-6	TRBV27	TRBD1	TGTGCCAGCAGTAAAGGGACAGGGGTCTCCTATAATTCACCCCTCCACTTT	CASSKGTGVSYNSPLHF
NA	TRBJ1-2	TRBV2	NA	TGTGCCAGCAGGACGACAGAGGGATCTAACTATGGCTACACCTTC	CASRTTEGSNYGYTF
NA	TRBJ2-7	TRBV19	NA	TGTGCCAGTAGTACGCATGGCTACGAGCAGTACTTC	CASSTHGYEQYF
NA	TRBJ2-7	TRBV27	NA	TGTGCCAGCAGTTTAAGGGGTGACGAGCAGTACTTC	CASSLRGDEQYF
NA	TRBJ1-4	TRBV30	NA	TGTGCCTGGAGTGTACAGGGTGGCGCTAATGAAAAACTGTTTTTT	CAWSVQGGANEKLFF
NA	TRBJ1-6	TRBV27	TRBD1	TGTGCCAGCAGTAGTGGGACAGGGGTTGATACCCTCCACTTT	CASSSGTGVDTLHF
NA	TRBJ2-1	TRBV18	NA	TGTGCCAGCTCACCACCGATGCGTGGGAGCTCTTCCTACAATGAGCAGTTCTTC	CASSPPMRGSSSYNEQFF
NA	TRBJ1-5	TRBV7-9	NA	TGTGCCAGCAGCCCCTCGGCCTATAGCAATCAGCCCCAGCATTTT	CASSPSAYSNQPQHF
NA	TRBJ2-7	TRBV7-9	NA	TGTGCCAGCAGCTCCCCGACAGGAGCTGGCTACGAGCAGTACTTC	CASSSPTGAGYEQYF
once	TRBJ2-7	TRBV11-2	TRBD1	TGTGCCAGCAGCGCCACAGGGGGCCCCTACGAGCAGTACTTC	CASSATGGPYEQYF
NA	TRBJ1-5	TRBV7-8	NA	TGTGCCAGCAGCTTAAGAACGGAGAGGCCCCAGCATTTT	CASSLRTERPQHF
NA	TRBJ2-1	TRBV2	TRBD2	TGTGCCAGCAGTCGGACTAGCGGGGTGTACAATGAGCAGTTCTTC	CASSRTSGVYNEQFF
NA	TRBJ1-3	TRBV7-9	NA	TGTGCCAGCAGCTTAGGGAGACAGCCTACCTCTGGAAACACCATATATTTT	CASSLGRQPTSGNTIYF
NA	TRBJ2-3	TRBV21-1	NA	TGTGCCAGCAGCAAAGCCTCCGGGGGAGGGAGGGACGGTAGCACAGATACGCAGTATTTT	CASSKASGGGRDGSTDTQYF
once	TRBJ1-6	TRBV6-5	NA	TGTGCCAGCAGTTACATTCAGGGGAGTGAATCACCCCTCCACTTT	CASSYIQGSESPLHF
NA	TRBJ2-7	TRBV15	TRBD1	TGTGCCACCAGCGCCCCGGGACAGGGGGGCTACGAGCAGTACTTC	CATSAPGQGGYEQYF
NA	TRBJ2-3	TRBV5-4	NA	TGTGCCAGCAGCCTCGACAACTCAGCGGGCACAGATACGCAGTATTTT	CASSLDNSAGTDTQYF
NA	TRBJ2-3	TRBV11-3	NA	TGTGCCAGCAGCTTAGCGATATCGGATACGCAGTATTTT	CASSLAISDTQYF
NA	TRBJ2-1	TRBV2	NA	TGTGCCAGCAGTGAGACCCCGACGTGGGGCCCCGGGTTGGATGAGCAGTTCTTC	CASSETPTWGPGLDEQFF
NA	TRBJ2-7	TRBV19	NA	TGTGCCAGTAGTATAGGGACACACTACGAGCAGTACTTC	CASSIGTHYEQYF
few	TRBJ1-4	TRBV28	NA	TGTGCCAGCAGTTCGGCGGGCGAAGGGAAACTGTTTTTT	CASSSAGEGKLFF
NA	TRBJ1-1	TRBV7-9	NA	TGTGCCAGCAGCTATGAGGGGGACCCAGTGAACACTGAAGCTTTCTTT	CASSYEGDPVNTEAFF